Below, one T cell receptor beta chain is given with its context. Its antigen remains unidentified. The data derive from a study of CD4 T cells in relation to SARS-CoV-2 and coronaviruses. Sorted naive or memory CD4+ cells met CEF peptides for roughly 10 days. Between the trimmed V and J ends, which lost 1 base and 4 bases, there was a span of 20 bases. The CDR3 runs to 17 residues. The germline gives CDR1 SGHVS, CDR2 FQNEAQ. Data came from immunoSEQ multiplex PCR; TCRdb stores just in-frame clones and leaves some out. The sample includes fewer than 45,000 clones, around 82% seen only once; the top ten take less than 1.5%. Study-wide results and caveats: In around 67% of donors, memory CD4+ clonotypes crossrecognized SARS-CoV-2 and at least one common cold coronavirus spike.

The receptor was derived from an adult with COVID-19. Sequenced: naive CD4+ T cells from PBMCs, cultured in vitro. Subset given: naive CD4+ T cells isolated by negative enrichment. J is TRBJ2-7 and V is TRBV7-8; maybe TRBD2 (5 bases). CDR3 in amino acids: CASSLDRFGLRRYEQYF. In DNA form, the CDR3 reads TGTGCCAGCAGCTTAGACCGATTCGGATTAAGGAGGTACGAGCAGTACTTC.